Here is one T cell receptor beta chain with its context. Its antigen is still unknown. CD4+ T cells from unexposed donors were obtained before the COVID-19 pandemic (2011-2018). Isolation of CD4+ T cells took place after 10 days in culture. Germline lookup yields CDR1 SNHLY and CDR2 FYNNEI. The germline V and J ends were trimmed by 6 bases and 8 bases, with 12 bases remaining between them. This CDR3 spans 12 amino acids. The data originate from a study of CD4 T cells in relation to SARS-CoV-2 and coronaviruses. TCRdb's table, derived via immunoSEQ multiplex PCR, lists solely in-frame clones and lacks some. The sample shows 20,000 to 25,000 clones, over 65% of them seen only once.

Sequencing input: CD4+ T cells from PBMCs, cultured in vitro. The clonotype originates from a human donor in good health. The chain carries TRBV2 and TRBJ2-3; no reliable D call. CDR3 in amino acids: CASRTPGGTQYF. The CDR3 DNA reads TGTGCCAGCAGGACCCCCGGTGGTACGCAGTATTTT.